This TCR beta chain emerged from a study of CD8+CD57+ T cells in acquired aplastic anemia. Study-level information: When averaged, DNA from sorted CD4+ and CD8+ cells came to about 3 ug. Whole-study findings and limits: Patients and controls shared about 27 CD8+ CDR3 sequences.

The TCR beta profiling, which covered VDJ combination and CDR3 sequence, was carried out using genomic DNA as the template. TCRdb reanalysed the reads using MiXCR and keeps one entry per CDR3 protein. The sample includes a few hundred thousand distinct CDR3 sequences, approximately 56% of them seen just once. V shed 8 bases and J shed 6 bases, with 20 bases lying between them. This CDR3 contains 14 residues. CDR1 and CDR2 (germline): SEHNR, FQNEAQ (reference sequence). To note about this clonotype: Its antigen is unidentified.

J is TRBJ2-7 and V is TRBV7-9; tentative D call: TRBD2 (5 bases). This TCR was sampled from a human donor with severe aplastic anemia or a healthy control (not recorded which). The sequencing input was sorted CD4+, CD8+, or CD8+CD57+ T cells (not recorded which) from PBMCs. In DNA form, the CDR3 reads TGTGCCAGCGGCACCGAGGGTTTGTCGGCCGAGCAGTACTTC. It encodes CASGTEGLSAEQYF. Drawing the rest from reference TRBV7-9 and TRBJ2-7, the complete variable domain is DTGVSQNPRHKITKRGQNVTFRCDPISEHNRLYWYRQTLGQGPEFLTYFQNEAQLEKSRLLSDRFSAERPKGSFSTLEIQRTEQGDSAMYLCASGTEGLSAEQYFGPGTRLTVT.